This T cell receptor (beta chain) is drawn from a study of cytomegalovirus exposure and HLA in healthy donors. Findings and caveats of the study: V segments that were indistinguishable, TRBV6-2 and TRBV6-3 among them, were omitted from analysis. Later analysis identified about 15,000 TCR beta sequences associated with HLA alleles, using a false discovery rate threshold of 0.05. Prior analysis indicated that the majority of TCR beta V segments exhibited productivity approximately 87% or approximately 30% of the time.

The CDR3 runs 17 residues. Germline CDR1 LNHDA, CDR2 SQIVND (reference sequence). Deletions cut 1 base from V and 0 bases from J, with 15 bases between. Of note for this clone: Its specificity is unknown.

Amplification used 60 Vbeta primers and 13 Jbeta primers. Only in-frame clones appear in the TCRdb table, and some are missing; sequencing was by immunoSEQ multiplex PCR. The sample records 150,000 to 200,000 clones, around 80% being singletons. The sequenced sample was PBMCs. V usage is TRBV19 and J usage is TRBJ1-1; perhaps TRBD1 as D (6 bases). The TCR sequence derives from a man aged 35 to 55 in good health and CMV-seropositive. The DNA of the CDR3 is TGTGCCAGTAGTATAGGTCGGGGGGGGCACATGAACACTGAAGCTTTCTTT. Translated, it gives CASSIGRGGHMNTEAFF.